The clone carrying this TCR beta chain has a count of ten or more. The record originates from a study of response to subunit inactivated influenza vaccine. TCRdb reprocessed the RT-PCR reads via MiXCR and lists one record per CDR3 protein. The sample contains about 540,000 distinct CDR3 sequences, 20% to 25% of which appear only once. CDR1 KGHDR and CDR2 SFDVKD come from the germline V gene. Trimming stripped 1 base from V and 4 bases from J, with 6 bases between. There are 13 residues in the CDR3. This sample also belongs to another study, concerning T cells expressing NK-cell markers. That work states: Template switching by 5'RACE with UMIs generated the TCR beta cDNA.

Specimen: CD4+ T cells sorted from PBMCs, collected about 11 days after vaccination. The chain joins TRBV24-1 to TRBJ2-5; D call uncertain. This receptor was obtained from a man between 45 and 60 years old who received an inactivated influenza vaccine. CDR3 protein: CATSDFEVETQYF. The CDR3 DNA sequence: TGTGCCACCAGTGATTTTGAGGTAGAGACCCAGTACTTC.